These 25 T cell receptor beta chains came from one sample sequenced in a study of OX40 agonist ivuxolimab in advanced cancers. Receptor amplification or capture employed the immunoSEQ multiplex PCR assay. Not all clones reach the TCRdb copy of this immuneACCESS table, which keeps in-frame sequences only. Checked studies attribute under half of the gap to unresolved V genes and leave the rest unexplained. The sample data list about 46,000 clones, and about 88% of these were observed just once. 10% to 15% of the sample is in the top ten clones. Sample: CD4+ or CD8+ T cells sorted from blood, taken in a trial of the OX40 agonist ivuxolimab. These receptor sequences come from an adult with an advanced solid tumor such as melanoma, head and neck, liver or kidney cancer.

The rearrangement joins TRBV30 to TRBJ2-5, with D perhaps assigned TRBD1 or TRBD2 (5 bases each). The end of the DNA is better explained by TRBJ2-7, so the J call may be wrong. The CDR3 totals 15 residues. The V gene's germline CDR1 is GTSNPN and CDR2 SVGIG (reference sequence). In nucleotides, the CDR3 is TGTGCCTGGAGTGGGCCACTAGGGGACGGCTACGAGCAGTACTTC. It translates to CAWSGPLGDGYEQYF.

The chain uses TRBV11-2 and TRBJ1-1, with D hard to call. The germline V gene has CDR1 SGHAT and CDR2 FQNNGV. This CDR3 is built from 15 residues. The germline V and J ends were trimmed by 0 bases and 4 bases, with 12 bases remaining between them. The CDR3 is CASSLEPGVSTEAFF. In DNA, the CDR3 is TGTGCCAGCAGCTTAGAGCCTGGGGTTAGCACTGAAGCTTTCTTT.

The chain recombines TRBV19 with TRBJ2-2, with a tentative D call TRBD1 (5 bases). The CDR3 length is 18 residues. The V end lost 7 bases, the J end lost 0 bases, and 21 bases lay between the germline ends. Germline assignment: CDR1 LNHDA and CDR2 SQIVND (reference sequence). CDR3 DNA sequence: TGTGCCAGTACCTCACTACGACTGGGGCTTTCGAACACCGGGGAGCTGTTTTTT. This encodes CASTSLRLGLSNTGELFF.

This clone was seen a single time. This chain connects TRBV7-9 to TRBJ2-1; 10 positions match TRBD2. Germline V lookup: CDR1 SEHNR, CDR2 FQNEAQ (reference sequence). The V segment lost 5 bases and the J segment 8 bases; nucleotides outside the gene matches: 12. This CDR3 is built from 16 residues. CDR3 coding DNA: TGTGCCAGCAGCCCCCGGGCTAGCGGGAGCTCCCATGAGCAGTTCTTC. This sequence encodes CASSPRASGSSHEQFF.

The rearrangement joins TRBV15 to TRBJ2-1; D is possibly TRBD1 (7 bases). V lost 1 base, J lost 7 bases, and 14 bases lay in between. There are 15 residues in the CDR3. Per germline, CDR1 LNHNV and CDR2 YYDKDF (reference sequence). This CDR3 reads CATSRVVTGRNEQFF. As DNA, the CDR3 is TGTGCCACCAGCAGAGTGGTGACAGGGAGGAATGAGCAGTTCTTC.

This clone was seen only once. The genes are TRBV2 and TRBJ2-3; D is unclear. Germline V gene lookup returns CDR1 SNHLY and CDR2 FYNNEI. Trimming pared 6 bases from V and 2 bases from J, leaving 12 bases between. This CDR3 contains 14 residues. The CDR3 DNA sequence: TGTGCCAGCAGAAAGGACCCGTCCACAGATACGCAGTATTTT. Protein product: CASRKDPSTDTQYF.

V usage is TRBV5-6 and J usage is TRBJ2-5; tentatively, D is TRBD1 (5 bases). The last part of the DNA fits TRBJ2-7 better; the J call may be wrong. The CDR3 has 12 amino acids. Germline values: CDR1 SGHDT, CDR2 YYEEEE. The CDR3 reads CASSLQTGEQYF. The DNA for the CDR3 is TGTGCCAGCAGCCTACAAACAGGCGAGCAGTACTTC.

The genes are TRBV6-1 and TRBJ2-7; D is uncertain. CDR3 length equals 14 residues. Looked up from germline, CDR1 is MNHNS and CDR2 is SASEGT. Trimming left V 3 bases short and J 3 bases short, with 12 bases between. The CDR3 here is CASSESWALYEQYF. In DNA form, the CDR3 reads TGTGCCAGCAGTGAGTCGTGGGCTCTCTACGAGCAGTACTTC.

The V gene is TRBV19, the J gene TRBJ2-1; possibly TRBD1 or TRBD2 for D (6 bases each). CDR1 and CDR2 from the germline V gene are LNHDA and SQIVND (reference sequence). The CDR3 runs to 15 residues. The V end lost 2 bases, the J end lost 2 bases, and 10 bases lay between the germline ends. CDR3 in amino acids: CASSIRGETYNEQFF. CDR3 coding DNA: TGTGCCAGTAGTATAAGGGGGGAGACCTACAATGAGCAGTTCTTC.

As DNA, the CDR3 is TGTGCCTGGAGTTCTGCTTACGAGCAGTACTTC. It yields the protein CAWSSAYEQYF. The chain is built from TRBV30 and TRBJ2-7; D gene uncertain. This CDR3 region has 11 residues. Germline loops: CDR1 GTSNPN, CDR2 SVGIG (reference sequence). V was shortened by 2 bases and J by 4 bases, with 6 bases between the two germline ends.

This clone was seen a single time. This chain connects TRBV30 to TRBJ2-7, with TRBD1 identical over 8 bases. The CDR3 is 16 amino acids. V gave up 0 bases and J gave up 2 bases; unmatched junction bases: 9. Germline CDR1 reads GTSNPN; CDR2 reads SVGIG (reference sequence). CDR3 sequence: CAWSVLHGQGPYEQYF. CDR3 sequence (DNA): TGTGCCTGGAGTGTACTTCATGGACAGGGACCCTACGAGCAGTACTTC.

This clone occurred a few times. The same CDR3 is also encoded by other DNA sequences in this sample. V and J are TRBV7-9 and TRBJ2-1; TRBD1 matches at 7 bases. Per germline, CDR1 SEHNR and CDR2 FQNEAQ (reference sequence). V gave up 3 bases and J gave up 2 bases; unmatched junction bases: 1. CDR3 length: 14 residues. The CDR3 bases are TGTGCCAGCAGCTTGGGGACAGCCTACAATGAGCAGTTCTTC. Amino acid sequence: CASSLGTAYNEQFF.

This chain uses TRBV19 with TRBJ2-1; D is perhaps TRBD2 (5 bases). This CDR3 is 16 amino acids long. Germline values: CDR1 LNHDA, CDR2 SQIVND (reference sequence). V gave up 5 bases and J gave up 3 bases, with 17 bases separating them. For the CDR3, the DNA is TGTGCCAGTAGTCTACCCGCCGGCGGACTCTACAATGAGCAGTTCTTC. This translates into CASSLPAGGLYNEQFF.

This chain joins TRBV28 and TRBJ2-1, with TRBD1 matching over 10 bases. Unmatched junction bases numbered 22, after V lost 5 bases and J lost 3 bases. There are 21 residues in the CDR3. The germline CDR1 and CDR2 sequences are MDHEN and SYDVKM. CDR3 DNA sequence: TGTGCCAGCAGTCATAACTTCGGGACAGGGGAAAGGTTGGGAAGCTACAATGAGCAGTTCTTC. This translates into CASSHNFGTGERLGSYNEQFF.

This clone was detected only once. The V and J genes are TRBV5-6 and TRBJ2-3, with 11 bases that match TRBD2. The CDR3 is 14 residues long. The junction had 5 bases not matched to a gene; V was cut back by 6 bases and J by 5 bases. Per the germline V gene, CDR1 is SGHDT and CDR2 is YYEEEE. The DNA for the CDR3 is TGTGCCAGCAACCCCGGGACTAGCGGAGATACGCAGTATTTT. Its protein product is CASNPGTSGDTQYF.

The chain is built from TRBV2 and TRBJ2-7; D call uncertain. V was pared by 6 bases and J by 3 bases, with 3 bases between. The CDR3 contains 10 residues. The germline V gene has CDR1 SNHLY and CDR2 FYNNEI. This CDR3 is CASRGYEQYF. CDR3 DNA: TGTGCCAGCAGAGGCTACGAGCAGTACTTC.

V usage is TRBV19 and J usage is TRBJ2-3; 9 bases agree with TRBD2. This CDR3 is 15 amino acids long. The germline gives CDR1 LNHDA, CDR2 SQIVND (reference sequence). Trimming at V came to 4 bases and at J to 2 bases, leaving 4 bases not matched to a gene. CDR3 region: CASSKRLAVTDTQYF. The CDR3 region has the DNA TGTGCCAGTAGTAAACGACTAGCGGTCACAGATACGCAGTATTTT. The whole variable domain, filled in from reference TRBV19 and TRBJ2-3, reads DGGITQSPKYLFRKEGQNVTLSCEQNLNHDAMYWYRQDPGQGLRLIYYSQIVNDFQKGDIAEGYSVSREKKESFPLTVTSAQKNPTAFYLCASSKRLAVTDTQYFGPGTRLTVL.

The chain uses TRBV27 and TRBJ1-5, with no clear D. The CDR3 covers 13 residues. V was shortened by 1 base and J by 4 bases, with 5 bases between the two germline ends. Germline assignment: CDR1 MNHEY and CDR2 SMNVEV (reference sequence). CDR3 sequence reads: CASSLFVNQPQHF. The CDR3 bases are TGTGCCAGCAGTTTATTTGTGAATCAGCCCCAGCATTTT.

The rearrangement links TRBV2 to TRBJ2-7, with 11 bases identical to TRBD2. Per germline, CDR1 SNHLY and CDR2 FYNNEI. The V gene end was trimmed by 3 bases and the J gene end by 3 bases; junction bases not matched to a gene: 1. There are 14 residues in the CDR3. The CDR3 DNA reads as TGTGCCAGCAGTGAGACTAGCGGGAACTACGAGCAGTACTTC. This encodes CASSETSGNYEQYF. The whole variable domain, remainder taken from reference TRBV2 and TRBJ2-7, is EPEVTQTPSHQVTQMGQEVILRCVPISNHLYFYWYRQILGQKVEFLVSFYNNEISEKSEIFDDQFSVERPDGSNFTLKIRSTKLEDSAMYFCASSETSGNYEQYFGPGTRLTVT.

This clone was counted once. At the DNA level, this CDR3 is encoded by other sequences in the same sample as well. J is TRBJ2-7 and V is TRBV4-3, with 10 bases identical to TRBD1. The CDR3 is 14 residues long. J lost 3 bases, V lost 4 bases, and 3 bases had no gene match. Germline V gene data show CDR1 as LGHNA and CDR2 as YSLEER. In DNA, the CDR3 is TGCGCCAGCAGCCCCGGGACAGGGGACTACGAGCAGTACTTC. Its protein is CASSPGTGDYEQYF.

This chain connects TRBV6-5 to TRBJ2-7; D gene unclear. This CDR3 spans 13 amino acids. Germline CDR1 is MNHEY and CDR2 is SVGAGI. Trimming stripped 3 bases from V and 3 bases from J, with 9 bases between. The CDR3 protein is CASSYGQLYEQYF. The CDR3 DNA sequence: TGTGCCAGCAGTTATGGGCAGCTCTACGAGCAGTACTTC.

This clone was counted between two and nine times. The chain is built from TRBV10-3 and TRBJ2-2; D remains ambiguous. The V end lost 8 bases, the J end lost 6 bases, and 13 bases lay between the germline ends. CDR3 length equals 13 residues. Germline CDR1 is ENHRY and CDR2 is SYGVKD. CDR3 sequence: CAIQTGGSGELFF. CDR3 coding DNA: TGTGCCATCCAGACCGGCGGTTCCGGGGAGCTGTTTTTT.

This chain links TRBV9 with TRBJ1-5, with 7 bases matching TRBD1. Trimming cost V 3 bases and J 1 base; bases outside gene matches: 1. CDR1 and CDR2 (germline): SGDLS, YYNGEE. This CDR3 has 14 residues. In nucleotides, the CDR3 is TGTGCCAGCAGCGGACAGGGAAGCAATCAGCCCCAGCATTTT. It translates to CASSGQGSNQPQHF.

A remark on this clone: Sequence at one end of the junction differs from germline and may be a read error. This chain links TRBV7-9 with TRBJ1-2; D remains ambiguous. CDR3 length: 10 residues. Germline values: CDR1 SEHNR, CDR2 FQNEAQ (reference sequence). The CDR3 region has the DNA TGTGCCAGCAGCTTAGATTCGGACGTCTTC. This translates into CASSLDSDVF.

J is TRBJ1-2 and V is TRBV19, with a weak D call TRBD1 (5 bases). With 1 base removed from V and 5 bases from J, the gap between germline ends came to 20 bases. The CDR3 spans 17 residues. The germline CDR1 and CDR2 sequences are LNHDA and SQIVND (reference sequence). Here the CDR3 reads CASSIGTGAATWYGYTF. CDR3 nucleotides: TGTGCCAGTAGTATAGGGACTGGGGCAGCGACATGGTATGGCTACACCTTC.